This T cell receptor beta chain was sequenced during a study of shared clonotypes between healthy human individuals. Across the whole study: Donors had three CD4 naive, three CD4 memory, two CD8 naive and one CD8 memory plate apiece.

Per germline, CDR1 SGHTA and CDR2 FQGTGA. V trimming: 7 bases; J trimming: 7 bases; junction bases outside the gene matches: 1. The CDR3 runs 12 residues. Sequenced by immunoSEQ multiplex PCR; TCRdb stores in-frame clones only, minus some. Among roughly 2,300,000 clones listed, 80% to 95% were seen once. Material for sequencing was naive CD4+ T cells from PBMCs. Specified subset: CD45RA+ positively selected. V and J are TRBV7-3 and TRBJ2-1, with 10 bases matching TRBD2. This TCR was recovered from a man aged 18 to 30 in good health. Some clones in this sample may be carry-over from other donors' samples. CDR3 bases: TGTGCCAGCACTAGCGGGAGTAATGAGCAGTTCTTC. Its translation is CASTSGSNEQFF.